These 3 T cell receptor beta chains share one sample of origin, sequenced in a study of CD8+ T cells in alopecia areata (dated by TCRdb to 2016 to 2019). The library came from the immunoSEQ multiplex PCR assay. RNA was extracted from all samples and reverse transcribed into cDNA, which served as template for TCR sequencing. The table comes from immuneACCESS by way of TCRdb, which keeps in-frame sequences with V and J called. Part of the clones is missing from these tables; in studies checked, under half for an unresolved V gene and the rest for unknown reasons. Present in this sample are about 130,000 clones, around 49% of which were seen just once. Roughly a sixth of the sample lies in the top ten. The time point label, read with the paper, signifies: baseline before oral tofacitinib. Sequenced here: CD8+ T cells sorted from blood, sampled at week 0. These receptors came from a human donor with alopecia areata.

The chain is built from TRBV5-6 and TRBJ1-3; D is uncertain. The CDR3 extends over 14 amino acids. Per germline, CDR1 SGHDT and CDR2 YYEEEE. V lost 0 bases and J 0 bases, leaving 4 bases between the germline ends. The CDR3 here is CASSLDSSGNTIYF. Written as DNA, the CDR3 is TGTGCCAGCAGCTTGGACAGCTCTGGAAACACCATATATTTT.

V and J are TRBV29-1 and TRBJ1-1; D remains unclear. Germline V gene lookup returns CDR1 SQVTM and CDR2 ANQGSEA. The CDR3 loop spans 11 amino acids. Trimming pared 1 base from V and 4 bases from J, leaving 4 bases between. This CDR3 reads CSVEGPTEAFF. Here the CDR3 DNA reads TGCAGCGTTGAAGGGCCCACTGAAGCTTTCTTT.

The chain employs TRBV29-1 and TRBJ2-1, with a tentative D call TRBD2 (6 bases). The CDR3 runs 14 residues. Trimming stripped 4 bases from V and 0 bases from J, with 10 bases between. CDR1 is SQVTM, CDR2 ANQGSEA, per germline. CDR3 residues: CSVGWGVSYNEQFF. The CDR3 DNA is TGCAGCGTTGGTTGGGGGGTCTCCTACAATGAGCAGTTCTTC.